This T cell receptor beta chain came from a study of post-analysis software for immune sequencing data. Study findings and constraints: Several TRBV segments, TRBV5-6, TRBV5-1 and TRBV20-1 among them, were found more frequent in patients than controls. Controls' normalized Chao1 diversity significantly exceeded that of multiple sclerosis patients.

Remarks on this clonotype: Its antigen is currently unknown.

Between the trimmed V and J ends, which lost 5 bases and 7 bases, there was a span of 9 bases. CDR3 length: 11 residues. The germline CDR1 and CDR2 sequences are MNHNY and SVGAGI (reference sequence). The authors incorporated unique molecular identifiers into the TCR beta cDNA libraries. MiXCR, run by TCRdb on the PCR reads, gives a single entry per CDR3 protein. The sample holds about 400,000 distinct CDR3 sequences, about a third seen once. The chain carries TRBV6-6 and TRBJ2-7; D is perhaps TRBD1 (5 bases). This TCR was recovered from a girl aged 5 to 17 with multiple sclerosis. The specimen sequenced was blood. DNA for the CDR3: TGTGCCAGCAGTCCGGACACTGAGCAGTACTTC. Its protein is CASSPDTEQYF.